What follows are 28 T cell receptor beta chains derived from one specimen sequenced in a study of blood T cell repertoires in COVID-19. Sequencing used immunoSEQ multiplex PCR; TCRdb keeps in-frame clones, though not all of them. The repertoire includes approximately 67,000 clones, 87% of them detected once, and around 5% sits in the top ten. Material: peripheral blood. These receptors were taken from a man aged 45-65 years with active COVID-19.

The chain combines TRBV6-2 or TRBV6-3 with TRBJ2-1; D gene uncertain. Trimming took off 5 bases at V and 4 bases at J, with 21 bases between the two ends. There are 17 residues in the CDR3. Germline lookup yields CDR1 MNHEY and CDR2 SVGEGT. In DNA, the CDR3 is TGTGCCAGCAGTAAACCAGTCCCTGGAGTGACTTACAATGAGCAGTTCTTC. Translating gives CASSKPVPGVTYNEQFF.

The chain joins TRBV9 to TRBJ2-3, with a weak D call TRBD1 (6 bases). Germline V gives CDR1 SGDLS, CDR2 YYNGEE. The length of the CDR3 is 15 residues. The V end was cut by 3 bases, the J end by 7 bases, with 18 bases between. The CDR3 region is CASSAAPDSVYTQYF. The CDR3 bases are TGTGCCAGCAGCGCCGCCCCGGACAGCGTATATACGCAGTATTTT.

The V and J genes are TRBV4-2 and TRBJ1-6; D is uncertain. CDR1 and CDR2 from the germline V gene are LGHNA and YNFKEQ. V was clipped by 3 bases and J by 8 bases, with 14 bases between them. The CDR3 length is 15 residues. This CDR3 reads CASSQRGDADSPLHF. CDR3 sequence (DNA): TGTGCCAGCAGCCAGCGGGGAGACGCCGATTCACCCCTCCACTTT.

V gene TRBV7-6 combines with J gene TRBJ1-2; TRBD1 matches at 8 bases. The CDR3 is 15 amino acids. Unmatched junction bases numbered 8, after V lost 5 bases and J lost 3 bases. Germline V lookup: CDR1 SGHVS, CDR2 FNYEAQ. CDR3 bases: TGTGCCAGCAGCCGAGTTACAGGGGGTGACTATGGCTACACCTTC. This codes for CASSRVTGGDYGYTF.

The chain recombines TRBV7-2 with TRBJ2-7; 7 positions agree with TRBD1. J gave up 1 base and V 5 bases, and 8 bases lay outside the gene matches. This CDR3 has 15 amino acids. Germline V gene sequence: CDR1 SGHTA, CDR2 FQGNSA. CDR3 coding DNA: TGTGCCAGCAGCCCCGTGAAGGGGGCTTCCTACGAGCAGTACTTC. As protein: CASSPVKGASYEQYF.

The chain employs TRBV19 and TRBJ1-2, with D perhaps TRBD1 (6 bases). The CDR3 spans 14 residues. CDR1 is LNHDA, CDR2 SQIVND, per germline (reference sequence). Trimming removed 1 base from V and 0 bases from J, with 6 bases in between. The CDR3 loop reads CASSIGTANYGYTF. The CDR3 bases are TGTGCCAGTAGTATAGGGACAGCTAACTATGGCTACACCTTC.

This chain links TRBV5-6 with TRBJ2-1; TRBD2 agrees at 12 bases. Germline trimming cut 5 bases from V and 3 bases from J; bases unmatched to any gene: 9. Germline CDR1 reads SGHDT; CDR2 reads YYEEEE. The length of the CDR3 is 17 residues. The CDR3 region is CASRPRLAGEGYNEQFF. DNA of the CDR3: TGTGCCAGCAGACCACGACTAGCGGGAGAAGGCTACAATGAGCAGTTCTTC.

The V call is TRBV29-1, the J call TRBJ1-5; weak D call: TRBD1 (5 bases). CDR1 SQVTM and CDR2 ANQGSEA come from the germline V gene. The CDR3 has 13 amino acids. V was pared by 3 bases and J by 7 bases, with 13 bases between. CDR3: CSVEGPGRQPQHF. The CDR3 region has the DNA TGCAGCGTTGAGGGGCCGGGCAGGCAGCCCCAGCATTTT.

The rearrangement uses TRBV28 and TRBJ2-1, with a weak D call TRBD1 (5 bases). V shed 7 bases and J shed 4 bases, with 23 bases lying between them. The germline V gene encodes CDR1 MDHEN and CDR2 SYDVKM. The CDR3 consists of 17 residues. CDR3 in DNA: TGTGCCAGCAACCCGAATGGGCAGGGAAAACGGTACAATGAGCAGTTCTTC. Its translation: CASNPNGQGKRYNEQFF.

CDR3 nucleotide sequence: TGTGCCAGCAGCAAGAGCGGGACTAGCGGGGGAGGGCAGTACTTC. Amino acids: CASSKSGTSGGGQYF. This rearrangement joins TRBV11-3 to TRBJ2-7, with 14 bases that match TRBD2. V was pared by 5 bases and J by 9 bases, with 9 bases of the junction left unmatched. Germline CDR1 and CDR2: SGHNT and YENEEA. The CDR3 is 15 residues long.

This chain joins TRBV6-2 or TRBV6-3 and TRBJ2-1; D gene uncertain. Trimming stripped 5 bases from V and 3 bases from J, with 11 bases between. CDR1 is MNHEY and CDR2 is SVGEGT in the germline V gene. This CDR3 has 14 residues. The CDR3 protein is CASSKTLGYNEQFF. The CDR3 DNA follows: TGTGCCAGCAGTAAGACATTGGGCTACAATGAGCAGTTCTTC.

The chain uses TRBV18 and TRBJ2-3, with 8 positions matching TRBD2. CDR3 length equals 17 residues. Germline lookup yields CDR1 KGHSH and CDR2 LQKENI. The V gene end was trimmed by 3 bases and the J gene end by 2 bases; junction bases not matched to a gene: 10. The CDR3 protein is CASSPILAEGYTDTQYF. In DNA, the CDR3 is TGTGCCAGCTCACCGATACTAGCGGAGGGTTACACAGATACGCAGTATTTT.

This chain links TRBV6-1 with TRBJ1-3; TRBD1 might be the D (5 bases). V lost 2 bases, J lost 4 bases, and 12 bases lay in between. CDR3 length: 15 residues. Per germline, CDR1 MNHNS and CDR2 SASEGT. CDR3 nucleotide sequence: TGTGCCAGCAGTGAAATGGGGCGAAGGGGAAACACCATATATTTT. This translates into CASSEMGRRGNTIYF.

This clone has only a few counts. This CDR3 reads CASSKVSGCHPPGELFF. The CDR3, as DNA: TGTGCCAGCAGCAAAGTTTCGGGGTGTCACCCCCCCGGGGAGCTGTTTTTT. This chain joins TRBV21-1 and TRBJ2-2; the table's D call, TRBD2, has no DNA check behind it. TRBV21-1 is given as a pseudogene. The CDR3 spans 17 residues.

The chain carries TRBV7-9 and TRBJ1-2, with TRBD1 matching over 9 bases. Trimming removed 1 base from V and 8 bases from J; junction bases left unmatched: 8. The germline gives CDR1 SEHNR, CDR2 FQNEAQ (reference sequence). The CDR3 runs 15 residues. CDR3 residues: CASSLVGQGFGGYTF. The CDR3 nucleotides read TGTGCCAGCAGCTTAGTGGGACAGGGTTTTGGAGGCTACACCTTC.

The chain couples TRBV10-1 to TRBJ2-3; 7 bases map to TRBD2. This CDR3 region has 19 residues. Germline CDR1 and CDR2: WNHNN and SYGVQD (reference sequence). V lost 3 bases to trimming and J lost 0 bases; unmatched junction nucleotides: 15. CDR3 DNA: TGCGCCAGCAGTGATGCCCTAAGCGGGAAGGATTCTAGCACAGATACGCAGTATTTT. Its protein is CASSDALSGKDSSTDTQYF.

J is TRBJ2-1 and V is TRBV28; 14 bases map to TRBD2. V was pared by 6 bases and J by 8 bases, with 3 bases of the junction left unmatched. The germline gives CDR1 MDHEN, CDR2 SYDVKM. The CDR3 has 14 amino acids. CDR3 protein: CASRGLAGAHEQFF. The CDR3 DNA reads TGTGCCAGCAGGGGACTAGCGGGAGCACATGAGCAGTTCTTC. Full variable domain (rest looked up from reference TRBV28 and TRBJ2-1): DVKVTQSSRYLVKRTGEKVFLECVQDMDHENMFWYRQDPGLGLRLIYFSYDVKMKEKGDIPEGYSVSREKKERFSLILESASTNQTSMYLCASRGLAGAHEQFFGPGTRLTVL.

The V and J genes are TRBV2 and TRBJ1-1; D not resolved. The germline V gene has CDR1 SNHLY and CDR2 FYNNEI. This CDR3 has 13 amino acids. Trimming pared 4 bases from V and 0 bases from J, leaving 6 bases between. CDR3 nucleotides: TGTGCCAGCAGTGTCGCGATGAACACTGAAGCTTTCTTT. Protein: CASSVAMNTEAFF. Full variable domain (rest looked up from reference TRBV2 and TRBJ1-1): EPEVTQTPSHQVTQMGQEVILRCVPISNHLYFYWYRQILGQKVEFLVSFYNNEISEKSEIFDDQFSVERPDGSNFTLKIRSTKLEDSAMYFCASSVAMNTEAFFGQGTRLTVV.

The chain carries TRBV6-6 and TRBJ1-4; D is perhaps TRBD1 (5 bases). This CDR3 is built from 15 residues. Germline-derived CDR1 and CDR2 are MNHNY and SVGAGI (reference sequence). V was trimmed by 2 bases and J by 8 bases, leaving 15 bases between them. The CDR3 coding sequence is TGTGCCAGCAGTTACCTTGGGGCGGGAGGAGAAAAACTGTTTTTT. Translating gives CASSYLGAGGEKLFF.

This rearrangement joins TRBV28 to TRBJ2-1; 11 bases are a match to TRBD1. V dropped 6 bases and J dropped 7; count of bases not matched to a gene: 17. Germline values: CDR1 MDHEN, CDR2 SYDVKM. This CDR3 spans 18 amino acids. Here the CDR3 reads CASSTGTGGSYYGNEQFF. The CDR3 region has the DNA TGTGCCAGCAGCACCGGGACAGGGGGATCCTATTACGGGAATGAGCAGTTCTTC.

This clone has only a few counts. The chain has TRBV12-5 and TRBJ2-5; 7 positions agree with TRBD1. Germline values: CDR1 LGHNT, CDR2 FRNRAP. The ends lost 1 base at V and 2 bases at J; junction bases unmatched: 10. The CDR3 covers 17 residues. CDR3 residues: CASGLATAGGEQETQYF. The CDR3 bases are TGTGCTAGTGGTTTGGCCACAGCAGGGGGTGAACAAGAGACCCAGTACTTC.

This chain connects TRBV6-2 or TRBV6-3 to TRBJ1-5; TRBD1 is a possible D gene (6 bases). V gave up 6 bases and J gave up 6 bases, with 18 bases separating them. The germline gives CDR1 MNHEY, CDR2 SVGEGT. This CDR3 comprises 15 residues. The CDR3 region has the DNA TGTGCCAGCAGCGAACACCCACTGGGGGCTCAGCCCCAGCATTTT. It translates to CASSEHPLGAQPQHF.

This chain links TRBV7-3 with TRBJ2-7; D remains ambiguous. Germline V gives CDR1 SGHTA, CDR2 FQGTGA. V was clipped by 3 bases and J by 5 bases, with 11 bases between them. This CDR3 is 13 amino acids long. The CDR3 sequence is CASSFLQSHEQYF. The CDR3 DNA follows: TGTGCCAGCAGCTTCTTACAGTCCCACGAGCAGTACTTC.

The count of this clone is one. The V gene is TRBV12-3 or TRBV12-4, the J gene TRBJ1-5; no definite D call. The CDR3 is 12 residues long. V lost 4 bases and J lost 4, with 5 bases in between. CDR3 in amino acids: CASSSGNQPQHF. CDR3 DNA sequence: TGTGCCAGCAGTTCCGGGAATCAGCCCCAGCATTTT.

The V call is TRBV27, the J call TRBJ2-1; 11 nucleotides match TRBD2. J gave up 8 bases and V 6 bases, and 9 bases lay outside the gene matches. The germline gives CDR1 MNHEY, CDR2 SMNVEV (reference sequence). The CDR3 runs to 15 residues. As DNA, the CDR3 is TGTGCCAGCAGCGACGGGACTAGCGGATTCGATGAGCAGTTCTTC. Protein product: CASSDGTSGFDEQFF.

The V call is TRBV29-1, the J call TRBJ2-2, with D perhaps TRBD2 (5 bases). This CDR3 comprises 13 residues. Germline-derived CDR1 and CDR2 are SQVTM and ANQGSEA. V lost 6 bases and J lost 1, with 9 bases in between. CDR3 bases: TGCAGCGTGCGCGCGGGGAACACCGGGGAGCTGTTTTTT. Amino acid sequence: CSVRAGNTGELFF.

The chain is built from TRBV27 and TRBJ2-1, with TRBD1 identical over 10 bases. Per germline, CDR1 MNHEY and CDR2 SMNVEV (reference sequence). The length of the CDR3 is 18 residues. Trimming cost V 5 bases and J 1 base; bases outside gene matches: 11. CDR3 bases: TGTGCCAGCAGTACCATAGCCCGGACAGGGGGATCCTACAATGAGCAGTTCTTC. Translation gives CASSTIARTGGSYNEQFF.

The chain has TRBV28 and TRBJ2-5, with 8 bases fitting TRBD1. The CDR3 loop spans 14 amino acids. Losses at the gene ends were 1 base for V and 5 bases for J; bases not matched to a gene: 3. Germline V gene data show CDR1 as MDHEN and CDR2 as SYDVKM. DNA of the CDR3: TGTGCCAGCAGTTTATCAGGGGGCCGGGAGACCCAGTACTTC. Its translation is CASSLSGGRETQYF.